This TCR beta chain stems from a study of CD8 T cells in ankylosing spondylitis. TCRdb reanalysed the 5' RACE reads using MiXCR and keeps one entry per CDR3 protein. Among about 160,000 distinct CDR3 sequences listed, 9.8% were seen once. V was shortened by 4 bases and J by 9 bases, with 6 bases between the two germline ends. The CDR3 is 11 amino acids. Germline V gene data show CDR1 as SEHNR and CDR2 as FQNEAQ (reference sequence). The genes are TRBV7-9 and TRBJ2-2; D is ambiguous. Sequenced input: blood, either unsorted or a sorted T cell fraction (not recorded which). This sequence originates from a female donor with ankylosing spondylitis or in good health (not recorded which). This CDR3 reads CASSWGWELFF. The CDR3 nucleotides read TGTGCCAGCAGCTGGGGATGGGAGCTGTTTTTT.